This T cell receptor beta chain appears in the sequencing data of a study of shared T cell receptors in the human thymus. The CDR3 length is 15 residues. With V trimmed by 7 bases and J by 7 bases, 12 bases remained unmatched. From germline, CDR1 is LNHDA and CDR2 SQIVND (reference sequence). Clones were sequenced by immunoSEQ multiplex PCR, and TCRdb holds only the in-frame ones, with some missing. Of 550,000 to 800,000 clones in the sample, 75% to 90% were seen once. The same specimen was also included in a second study, on human thymus T cells. As reported in that work: The donor group consisted of healthy Finnish infants who were having corrective surgery for congenital heart defects. Resections removed during corrective heart surgery provided the thymus tissue used. Related research described strongly overlapping thymic repertoires in unrelated people.

The specimen was thymocytes. The rearrangement uses TRBV19 and TRBJ2-1; 8 bases are shared with TRBD1. The clonotype was recovered from a girl less than two years old with a congenital heart defect. In nucleotides, the CDR3 is TGTGCCAGTATCAATGCGTCGGACAGGGCGAATGAGCAGTTCTTC. The encoded protein is CASINASDRANEQFF. Using reference TRBV19 and TRBJ2-1 for the parts outside the CDR3, the full variable domain is DGGITQSPKYLFRKEGQNVTLSCEQNLNHDAMYWYRQDPGQGLRLIYYSQIVNDFQKGDIAEGYSVSREKKESFPLTVTSAQKNPTAFYLCASINASDRANEQFFGPGTRLTVL.